A single sample gave rise to the 21 T cell receptor beta chains below, sequenced in a study of cytomegalovirus exposure and HLA in healthy donors. Use of 60 Vbeta and 13 Jbeta primers characterized the PCR. Assay used: immunoSEQ multiplex PCR; TCRdb lists only in-frame clones, some missing. The repertoire holds 150,000 to 200,000 clones, with 80% as singletons. The sequenced material came from PBMCs. The receptor set was obtained from a woman in her thirties or forties in good health and CMV-seronegative.

The CDR3 here is CASSLELGFPEQYF. In nucleotides, the CDR3 is TGTGCCAGCAGCTTAGAACTAGGCTTTCCCGAGCAGTACTTC. The chain links TRBV7-2 to TRBJ2-7, with D possibly TRBD2 on 5 matching bases. This CDR3 has 14 amino acids. In germline, CDR1 is SGHTA, CDR2 FQGNSA. V lost 1 base and J 6 bases, leaving 13 bases between the germline ends.

This chain links TRBV9 with TRBJ2-1; 10 bases line up with TRBD2. Germline assignment: CDR1 SGDLS and CDR2 YYNGEE. With 0 bases clipped from V and 4 bases from J, the junction kept 10 bases outside the gene matches. The CDR3 is 18 residues long. This CDR3 is CASSVDSAGLAEYNEQFF. The CDR3 nucleotides read TGTGCCAGCAGCGTAGATTCCGCAGGACTAGCGGAATACAATGAGCAGTTCTTC.

This clone was seen a few times. This chain uses TRBV10-3 with TRBJ1-6; a possible D gene is TRBD1 (5 bases). Trimming left V 6 bases short and J 7 bases short, with 7 bases between. Looked up from germline, CDR1 is ENHRY and CDR2 is SYGVKD. The CDR3 is made up of 12 amino acids. CDR3 residues: CAISAGNSPLHF. DNA for the CDR3: TGTGCCATCAGCGCAGGGAATTCACCCCTCCACTTT.

CDR3 in amino acids: CASSQQIQTGMKNYEQYF. CDR3 nucleotide sequence: TGTGCCAGCAGCCAACAAATCCAGACAGGGATGAAAAACTACGAGCAGTACTTC. The genes are TRBV7-2 and TRBJ2-7; TRBD1 aligns across 7 bases. The germline gives CDR1 SGHTA, CDR2 FQGNSA. With V trimmed by 5 bases and J by 3 bases, 19 bases remained unmatched. The CDR3 covers 18 residues.

The V gene is TRBV6-6, the J gene TRBJ2-7; TRBD1 is a possible D gene (6 bases). Trimming removed 5 bases at V and 3 bases at J, with 14 bases between. The CDR3 has 14 residues. CDR1 and CDR2 from the germline V gene are MNHNY and SVGAGI (reference sequence). In DNA form, the CDR3 reads TGTGCCAGCAGTCTCGGTGGACAGTACTACGAGCAGTACTTC. This sequence encodes CASSLGGQYYEQYF.

The chain joins TRBV27 to TRBJ2-3, with D possibly TRBD2 on 5 matching bases. Germline CDR1 and CDR2: MNHEY and SMNVEV (reference sequence). The CDR3 extends over 15 amino acids. The V and J ends lost 1 base and 4 bases respectively, with 12 bases between them. CDR3 amino acids: CASSLFARASDTQYF. Here the CDR3 DNA reads TGTGCCAGCAGTTTATTTGCGCGGGCATCAGATACGCAGTATTTT.

The V gene is TRBV9, the J gene TRBJ2-1, with 8 bases that match TRBD2. V lost 0 bases, J lost 6 bases, and 8 bases stayed unmatched. This CDR3 is 16 amino acids long. Germline loops: CDR1 SGDLS, CDR2 YYNGEE. Here the CDR3 reads CASSVAISGSTNEQFF. CDR3 DNA sequence: TGTGCCAGCAGCGTAGCTATCAGCGGGAGTACCAATGAGCAGTTCTTC.

This clone was seen a single time. V gene TRBV5-5 combines with J gene TRBJ1-2; 7 bases align to TRBD1. Germline V gene lookup returns CDR1 SGHKS and CDR2 YYEKEE (reference sequence). Trimming removed 4 bases from V and 6 bases from J; junction bases left unmatched: 9. The CDR3 is 14 amino acids. The CDR3 region has the DNA TGTGCCAGCAGCCCGACAGGGCGTCTCGATGGCTACACCTTC. Encoded protein: CASSPTGRLDGYTF.

V gene TRBV30 combines with J gene TRBJ2-7; 12 bases are a match to TRBD2. The CDR3 runs 13 residues. Germline-derived CDR1 and CDR2 are GTSNPN and SVGIG (reference sequence). The V gene end was trimmed by 4 bases and the J gene end by 9 bases; junction bases not matched to a gene: 7. The CDR3 region has the DNA TGTGCCTGGAAGCCTAGCGGGGGGGCAGGGCAGTACTTC. Residues: CAWKPSGGAGQYF.

V is TRBV9 and J is TRBJ2-3, with D hard to call. V lost 4 bases and J 4 bases, leaving 13 bases between the germline ends. Germline CDR1 is SGDLS and CDR2 is YYNGEE. CDR3 size: 14 residues. The CDR3 reads CASSYRTGADTQYF. CDR3 DNA sequence: TGTGCCAGCAGCTATAGAACGGGTGCAGATACGCAGTATTTT.

The chain recombines TRBV7-9 with TRBJ1-2, with D unresolved. Germline V gene data show CDR1 as SEHNR and CDR2 as FQNEAQ (reference sequence). The CDR3 has 15 amino acids. With 4 bases removed from V and 7 bases from J, the gap between germline ends came to 19 bases. The CDR3 nucleotides read TGTGCCAGCAGCTCCCATCCCGCGACACTGGCTGGCTACACCTTC. Translated: CASSSHPATLAGYTF.

This clone was seen more than once but under ten times. The V call is TRBV5-1, the J call TRBJ2-1; 10 bases agree with TRBD2. From germline, CDR1 is SGHRS and CDR2 YFSETQ. J was trimmed by 5 bases and V by 6 bases; bases with no gene match: 14. CDR3 size: 17 residues. The CDR3 sequence: CASTLGASGSSHNEQFF. CDR3 nucleotide sequence: TGCGCCAGCACATTAGGGGCTAGCGGGAGTTCCCACAATGAGCAGTTCTTC.

The chain joins TRBV4-3 to TRBJ1-1; perhaps TRBD1 as D (6 bases). The germline gives CDR1 LGHNA, CDR2 YSLEER. The CDR3 sequence is 16 residues long. With 1 base removed from V and 1 base from J, the gap between germline ends came to 13 bases. The CDR3 region has the DNA TGCGCCAGCAGCCAAGGTTTGGGCAGGGGGAACACTGAAGCTTTCTTT. The encoded protein is CASSQGLGRGNTEAFF.

The V gene is TRBV5-1, the J gene TRBJ2-3, with TRBD1 matching over 10 bases. This CDR3 is 15 amino acids long. V lost 4 bases and J lost 6; bases outside the gene matches: 8. The germline gives CDR1 SGHRS, CDR2 YFSETQ. CDR3 sequence reads: CASSRDRGGWDTQYF. The CDR3 DNA reads TGCGCCAGCAGCCGGGACAGGGGAGGTTGGGATACGCAGTATTTT.

The chain carries TRBV21-1 and TRBJ2-7; TRBD1 reflects the table's D call only, with no check against the DNA. TRBV21-1 is flagged as a pseudogene. The CDR3 runs to 13 residues. Here the CDR3 reads CASSNTGSHEQYF. CDR3 sequence (DNA): TGTGCCAGCAGCAACACAGGTTCTCACGAGCAGTACTTC.

The sample holds a few counts of this clone. The sample carries other DNA sequences with the same CDR3. This chain links TRBV6-6 with TRBJ2-3; no reliable D call. Germline-derived CDR1 and CDR2 are MNHNY and SVGAGI (reference sequence). V was cut by 0 bases and J by 0 bases, with 4 bases left in between. This CDR3 has 14 amino acids. CDR3 in amino acids: CASSYSTSTDTQYF. The CDR3 DNA reads TGTGCCAGCAGTTACTCGACTAGCACAGATACGCAGTATTTT.

This clone is a singleton in its sample. The chain employs TRBV7-2 and TRBJ2-2, with 7 bases lining up with TRBD2. After removal of 5 bases from V and 5 bases from J, the junction contained 8 bases not matched to a gene. The germline gives CDR1 SGHTA, CDR2 FQGNSA. This CDR3 comprises 15 residues. The CDR3 loop is CASSPFNSGTGELFF. Here the CDR3 DNA reads TGTGCCAGCAGCCCATTTAATAGCGGGACCGGGGAGCTGTTTTTT.

Points on this clone: Distinct nucleotide sequences in the sample also encode this CDR3. This chain connects TRBV5-1 to TRBJ1-1, with D maybe TRBD1 (5 bases). The CDR3 sequence is 14 residues long. Looked up from germline, CDR1 is SGHRS and CDR2 is YFSETQ. The germline V and J ends were trimmed by 5 bases and 0 bases, with 11 bases remaining between them. Here the CDR3 reads CASRPAGMNTEAFF. The CDR3 nucleotides read TGCGCCAGCAGGCCCGCAGGGATGAACACTGAAGCTTTCTTT.

This clone was observed a handful of times. The rearrangement uses TRBV27 and TRBJ1-1, with 8 bases identical to TRBD1. V shed 4 bases, J shed 3 bases, and the junction held 4 bases outside the gene matches. Looked up from germline, CDR1 is MNHEY and CDR2 is SMNVEV (reference sequence). This CDR3 is built from 14 residues. The CDR3 nucleotides are TGTGCCAGCAGTTCAACGACAGGGGACACTGAAGCTTTCTTT. It encodes CASSSTTGDTEAFF.

The chain employs TRBV11-2 and TRBJ2-3; 10 bases fit TRBD2. The CDR3 spans 17 residues. The germline CDR1 and CDR2 sequences are SGHAT and FQNNGV. V shed 0 bases and J 3 bases; nucleotides not matched to a gene: 6. This chain's CDR3 is CASSLEPSGRRTDTQYF. The CDR3 DNA is TGTGCCAGCAGCTTAGAGCCTAGCGGGAGAAGGACAGATACGCAGTATTTT.

V gene TRBV5-6 combines with J gene TRBJ2-7; TRBD2 might be the D (5 bases). The CDR3 spans 12 residues. V lost 1 base to trimming and J lost 6 bases, with 8 bases between them. Germline loops: CDR1 SGHDT, CDR2 YYEEEE. CDR3 sequence reads: CASSLTRGEQYF. CDR3 DNA: TGTGCCAGCAGCTTGACCCGGGGCGAGCAGTACTTC.